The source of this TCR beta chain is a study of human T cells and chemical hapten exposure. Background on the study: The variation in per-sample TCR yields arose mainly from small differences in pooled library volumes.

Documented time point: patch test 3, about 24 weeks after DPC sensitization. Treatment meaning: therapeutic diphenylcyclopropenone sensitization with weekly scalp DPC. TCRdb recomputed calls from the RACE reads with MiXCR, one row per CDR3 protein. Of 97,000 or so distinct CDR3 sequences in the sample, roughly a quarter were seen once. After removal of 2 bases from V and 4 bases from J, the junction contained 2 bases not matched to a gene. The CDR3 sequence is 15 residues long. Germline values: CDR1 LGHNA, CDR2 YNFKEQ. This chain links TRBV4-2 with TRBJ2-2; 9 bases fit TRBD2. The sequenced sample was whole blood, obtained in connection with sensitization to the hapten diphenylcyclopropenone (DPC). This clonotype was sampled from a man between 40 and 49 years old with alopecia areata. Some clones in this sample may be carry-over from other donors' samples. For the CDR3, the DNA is TGTGCCAGCAGCCAATCTAGCGGGACCACCGGGGAGCTGTTTTTT. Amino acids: CASSQSSGTTGELFF.